These T cell receptor beta chains were read from a single sample in a study of blood T cells in healthy people across ages. TCRdb re-derived calls from the 5' RACE reads in MiXCR, one entry per CDR3 protein. Seen here are some 1,500,000 distinct CDR3 sequences, 42% observed once, and the top ten hold about 4%. Sequenced material: blood. The receptor set was obtained from a woman aged 18 to 35 in good health. Both conserved end residues are trimmed from each CDR3. D genes are given only for firm matches.

D gene	V gene	CDR3 protein
NA	TRBV20-1	SARIGQQIQETQY
NA	TRBV19	ASSIIPYGNEQF
TRBD2	TRBV3-1	ASSQALANYNEQY
TRBD2	TRBV9	ASSVAPPSGGTDTQY
NA	TRBV3-1	ASSQVQGSYNEQF
TRBD1	TRBV5-1	ASSPDRGGINEQF
NA	TRBV6-2/TRBV6-3	ASSSGGVNTEAF
NA	TRBV6-5	ASRLQALSSYNEQF
NA	TRBV12-5	ASGPTLAGEQF
NA	TRBV20-1	SAIEGTYEQY
TRBD1	TRBV3-1	ASSLTGESYT
NA	TRBV28	ASSLYKYGYT
TRBD1	TRBV7-2	ASSFGTGIYNEQF
NA	TRBV6-6	ASSYTQGGTTSEKLF
NA	TRBV6-1	ASSDGLRYSPLH
NA	TRBV10-3	AISFGGRTEAF
TRBD2	TRBV10-3	AISGAGTSGLTDTQY
TRBD1	TRBV4-2	ASSQDRGSGNTIY
TRBD1	TRBV2	ASRGDRVSNQPQH
NA	TRBV12-3/TRBV12-4	ASSLAGVTPQH
NA	TRBV11-2	ASTIRLVDTEAF
TRBD2	TRBV7-8	ASNLVAGVSYEQY
NA	TRBV20-1	SVRRHVNTEAF
TRBD1	TRBV20-1	SARDWGQGNTEAF
NA	TRBV6-1	ASKQGSSEQY
TRBD1	TRBV28	ASSLDPRTGEETQY
NA	TRBV2	ASSEKGGPLAEY
NA	TRBV9	ASSVGGAGTEAF
NA	TRBV29-1	SVVGLSGLHEQF
NA	TRBV3-1	ASRYGSGSSPLH
NA	TRBV7-9	ASSLALGLVGYEQY
TRBD1	TRBV20-1	SARRTGITDTQY